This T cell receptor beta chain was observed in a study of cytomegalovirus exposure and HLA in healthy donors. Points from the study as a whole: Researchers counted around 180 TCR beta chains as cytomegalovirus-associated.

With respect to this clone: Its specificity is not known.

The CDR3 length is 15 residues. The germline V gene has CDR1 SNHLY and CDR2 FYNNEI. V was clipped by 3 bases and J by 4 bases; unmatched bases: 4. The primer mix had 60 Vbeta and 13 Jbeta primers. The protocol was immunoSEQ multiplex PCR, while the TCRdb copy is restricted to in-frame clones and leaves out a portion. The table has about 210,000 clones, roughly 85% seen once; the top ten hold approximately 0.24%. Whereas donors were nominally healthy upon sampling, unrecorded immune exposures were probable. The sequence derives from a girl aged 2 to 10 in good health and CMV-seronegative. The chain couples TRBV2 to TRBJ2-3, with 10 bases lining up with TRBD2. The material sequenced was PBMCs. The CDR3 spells CASSEASGGPDTQYF. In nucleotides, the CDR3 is TGTGCCAGCAGTGAGGCTAGCGGGGGACCAGATACGCAGTATTTT.